The 9 T cell receptor beta chains reported below all come from one sample, sequenced in a study of blood T cell repertoires in COVID-19. Using immunoSEQ multiplex PCR, the repertoire was profiled, and TCRdb retains in-frame clones only, with some absent. The repertoire consists of over 100,000 clones, with 86% occurring once and the leading ten covering 9.5% to 12%. What was sequenced was peripheral blood. These TCRs come from a woman in her 70s with COVID-19, enrolled during active disease.

The chain carries TRBV2 and TRBJ2-3; 9 bases line up with TRBD2. The CDR3 runs 16 residues. Germline V CDR1 and CDR2: SNHLY, FYNNEI. V shed 4 bases, J shed 0 bases, and the junction held 5 bases outside the gene matches. The CDR3 here is CASSGASGASTDTQYF. The CDR3 nucleotides read TGTGCCAGCAGTGGCGCTAGCGGGGCAAGCACAGATACGCAGTATTTT.

With regard to this clone: The junction does not match germline at one end; this may be a read error. This CDR3 reads CASSKQGHTEAFF. For the CDR3, the DNA is TGTGCCAGCAGTAAACAGGGGCACACTGAAGCTTTCTTT. The chain combines TRBV19 with TRBJ1-1; 7 nucleotides agree with TRBD1. The CDR3 sequence is 13 residues long. Germline assignment: CDR1 LNHDA and CDR2 SQIVND (reference sequence). The variable domain in full, completed from reference TRBV19 and TRBJ1-1, reads DGGITQSPKYLFRKEGQNVTLSCEQNLNHDAMYWYRQDPGQGLRLIYYSQIVNDFQKGDIAEGYSVSREKKESFPLTVTSAQKNPTAFYLCASSKQGHTEAFFGQGTRLTVV.

The chain couples TRBV7-7 to TRBJ2-1, with 9 bases fitting TRBD1. Unmatched junction bases numbered 6, after V lost 1 base and J lost 8 bases. The CDR3 totals 15 residues. Germline V CDR1 and CDR2: SSHAT, FNYEAQ (reference sequence). The CDR3 DNA sequence: TGTGCCAGCAGCTTAGAGCGGACAGGGGTCGATGAGCAGTTCTTC. Its translation is CASSLERTGVDEQFF.

The genes are TRBV7-6 and TRBJ2-5, with D tentatively TRBD2 (6 bases). Germline values: CDR1 SGHVS, CDR2 FNYEAQ. Trimming cost V 2 bases and J 5 bases, with 18 bases left between them. The CDR3 sequence is 16 residues long. The CDR3 DNA follows: TGTGCCAGCAGCTTATCGGGCGGGGCCCCGGGGGAGACCCAGTACTTC. It codes for CASSLSGGAPGETQYF.

The V and J genes are TRBV2 and TRBJ2-3; TRBD2 matches at 11 bases. With V trimmed by 6 bases and J by 6 bases, 8 bases remained unmatched. From germline, CDR1 is SNHLY and CDR2 FYNNEI. The length of the CDR3 is 15 residues. The CDR3 coding sequence is TGTGCCAGCAGAGCTCTAGCGGGGGGCGGGGATACGCAGTATTTT. Translated, it gives CASRALAGGGDTQYF.

The rearrangement uses TRBV18 and TRBJ1-2; D unresolved. Trimming took off 3 bases at V and 5 bases at J, with 13 bases between the two ends. This CDR3 has 14 residues. Germline V lookup: CDR1 KGHSH, CDR2 LQKENI. CDR3 protein: CASSPVDTGYGYTF. Written as DNA, the CDR3 is TGTGCCAGCTCACCCGTCGACACGGGGTATGGCTACACCTTC.

There are a few counts of this clone. This chain connects TRBV5-5 to TRBJ1-6; D gene uncertain. This CDR3 spans 15 amino acids. CDR1 is SGHKS, CDR2 YYEKEE, per germline (reference sequence). Deletions cut 1 base from V and 7 bases from J, with 12 bases between. CDR3 sequence (DNA): TGTGCCAGCAGCTTGTCGCGAGGGCGCAATTCACCCCTCCACTTT. Protein product: CASSLSRGRNSPLHF. Filled out from reference TRBV5-5 and TRBJ1-6, the complete variable domain reads DAGVTQSPTHLIKTRGQQVTLRCSPISGHKSVSWYQQVLGQGPQFIFQYYEKEERGRGNFPDRFSARQFPNYSSELNVNALLLGDSALYLCASSLSRGRNSPLHFGNGTRLTVT.

The chain is built from TRBV6-2 or TRBV6-3 and TRBJ1-3; D is unresolved. The V gene's germline CDR1 is MNHEY and CDR2 SVGEGT. Between the trimmed V and J ends, which lost 6 bases and 4 bases, there was a span of 13 bases. The CDR3 is 14 residues long. CDR3 sequence: CASSHSEGGNTIYF. In DNA, the CDR3 is TGTGCCAGCAGCCACTCGGAGGGCGGAAACACCATATATTTT.

The chain couples TRBV7-9 to TRBJ2-7; TRBD2 matches 7 bases. Germline V gene data show CDR1 as SEHNR and CDR2 as FQNEAQ (reference sequence). V shed 2 bases, J shed 2 bases, and the junction held 15 bases outside the gene matches. This CDR3 comprises 18 residues. DNA of the CDR3: TGTGCCAGCAGCTTACCCCGTTTAGGACTAGGACGAACCTACGAGCAGTACTTC. Translation: CASSLPRLGLGRTYEQYF.